This T cell receptor beta chain was obtained from a study of cytomegalovirus exposure and HLA in healthy donors (dated by TCRdb to 2016 to 2017). About the investigation overall: In an earlier analysis of 587 of the donors, under 300 Gb of sequence data and approximately 100 million unique TCR beta sequences from roughly 190 million T cells were reported. An early release that covered about 640 HLA-typed donors contained approximately 300 gigabases of sequencing data and tens of millions of unique TCR sequences. Of the 300 to 450 genotyped donors, roughly 80% were placed in the genetic ancestry cluster associated with self-reported Caucasian donors. The aim of the study was to test whether cataloging public T cell receptors could identify signatures of past pathogen exposure. The study used immunosequencing to profile the T cell repertoires of 670 or so subjects and linked those repertoires to cytomegalovirus serostatus. Besides the first cohort of roughly 640 subjects, a separate validation cohort made up of over 95 different subjects was used. High-throughput TCR immunosequencing, statistical association of individual TCRs with disease status, and machine learning were combined to predict cytomegalovirus infection status. To study patterns of TCR occurrence, a later analysis re-analyzed previously published TCR beta repertoires from 666 donors and added high-resolution HLA genotyping. Rather than drawing on any new phenotypic data, the later analysis identified candidate immune exposures from TCR beta sequences and the way those sequences occurred across donors. In an earlier analysis of a few hundred of the donors, high-throughput TCR beta sequencing was used to judge whether each TCR beta V gene segment behaved as functional or pseudogenic. Donor age, sex, ethnicity and CMV serostatus were compiled alongside the repertoire data. A later genetic analysis took genome-wide SNP genotypes for about three fifths of the 666 donors and used that subset as a discovery cohort. Every repertoire in the discovery cohort had been generated on one and the same sequencing platform. HLA typing included class I and class II loci at four-digit resolution. The number of donors typed differed by locus, with roughly 620-630 for A, B, C, DRB1 and DQB1, 522 for DQA1, 600 to 610 for DPA1, and some 470 for DPB1. Roughly five DR-DQ haplotypes were handled as single units for association and clustering, since linkage in the cohort was strong. On average, around 200,000 unique TCR beta nucleotide sequences were sequenced per donor among a few hundred genotyped donors of the cohort, with roughly a sixth of those sequences being non-productive. Results and caveats for the whole study, not just this receptor: In the study, approximately 150 TCR beta chains were listed as associated with cytomegalovirus. Strong co-occurrence of HLA alleles, especially DR and DQ, made assigning TCR associations to individual alleles difficult. The 87-base-pair reads could not distinguish some IMGT-functional V segments, including TRBV6-2 and TRBV6-3, so those segments were excluded. The sequencing pipeline was judged likely to have produced a cluster of highly shared sequence variants as a technical artifact. A further reported finding was that TCR beta sequences accurately predicted the HLA-A and HLA-B alleles for most subjects in the first cohort. At a false discovery rate of 0.05, a later analysis linked under 20,000 TCR beta sequences to specific HLA alleles. Most CMV-associated TCR beta chains appeared to be HLA-restricted in a later analysis, and the HLA associations seemed to be driven largely by CMV exposure. Because counts were too low, some 17 rarely observed V segments, including chromosome 9 orphons, were excluded from the earlier analysis of fewer than 650 of the donors. In a later analysis, the rate of TCR association differed among HLA loci, with DRB1 alleles having the most associated TCRs and HLA-C alleles having the fewest. A later genetic analysis associated a missense DCLRE1C variant with V-gene and J-gene trimming of TCR beta chains, and an independent cohort replicated the association. While some public TCRs were present in many individuals, most TCR sequences turned up only very rarely across donors. Linkage disequilibrium might explain the correlated functional status among segregating V segments, but an unknown experimental factor could not be ruled out. According to a later genetic analysis, donors in an Asian-associated ancestry cluster had fewer N-insertions in productive TCRs than the approximately 630-donor mean. The cohort was sequenced for TCR beta chains only, and without alpha or paired-chain data the features that could be detected were limited. The only immune exposure information available for the cohort was CMV serostatus. In vitro tests confirmed that a few of the cytomegalovirus-associated TCR beta chains recognize cytomegalovirus antigens. Because HLA typing was unavailable for some donors at each locus, only the typed subset was used in association tests. In a later analysis, HLA-associated TCR beta chains showed more clonal expansion and lower generation probabilities than non-associated chains that were equally common. The classifier was reported to diagnose cytomegalovirus status with high specificity and sensitivity in both the original cohort and the validation cohort. Sequencing depth was assumed to be roughly uniform across donors in the presence/absence analyses, though that assumption may not hold. The authors suggested that the approach could potentially be generalized to other disease states and immunological phenotypes. In an earlier analysis of fewer than 750 of the donors, most TCR beta V segments were observed in productive rearrangements about 87% or about 30% of the time, broadly matching IMGT annotations. A later analysis reported that several top co-occurrence clusters appeared linked to parvovirus B19, influenza, CMV and Epstein-Barr virus.

In total, just over 650 healthy bone marrow donors made up the cohort. Cohort members were all nominally healthy when sampled, although unrecorded immune exposures were likely present. The donor was CMV seropositive and belonged to the group of more than 250 seropositive cohort members. Each donor provided a peripheral blood sample, and peripheral blood mononuclear cells were used for TCR beta sequencing. The Qiagen DNeasy Blood Extraction Kit was used to extract genomic DNA from the blood cell samples. V ends up 2 bases short and J 6 bases short, with an unmatched junction base count of 15. Reading from cysteine to phenylalanine, the CDR3 counts 17 amino acids. Only the CDR3 part of the read is kept: 51 bases, read in frame from the first base. From a lookup of the germline V gene, CDR1 and CDR2 are SGHRS and YFSETQ. Receptor amplification or capture employed the immunoSEQ multiplex PCR assay. A mixture of 60 forward primers for TCR Vbeta segments and 13 reverse primers for TCR Jbeta segments was used in the multiplex PCR. A multiplex PCR assay on genomic DNA amplified the CDR3 region of rearranged TCR beta genes. Amplified TCR beta libraries were sequenced as 87-base-pair reads on the Illumina HiSeq System. Under the source paper's analysis protocol: Across the 666 repertoires, a later analysis counted around 80 million unique TCR beta chains, roughly 11 million of which were shared by at least two donors. Raw reads were error-corrected and collapsed into unique sequences with a nearest-neighbor algorithm that merged closely related sequences to remove PCR and sequencing errors. CDR3 sequences were aligned to IMGT reference sequences to assign V, D and J gene segments. For a sequence to be retained, at least a six-nucleotide match to both a V gene segment and a J gene segment was required. A rearrangement was called productive if the CDR3 had no stop codons and remained in frame with V and J, and every other rearrangement was called non-productive. Following IMGT convention, CDR3 was defined as the stretch from the second conserved V-encoded cysteine up to the conserved J-encoded phenylalanine. Sequences without an unambiguous match to a single V gene segment were excluded from the earlier analysis of about 600 of the donors. An earlier analysis of several hundred of the donors classified V segments as functional when productive rearrangements were above 56.7% and as segregating when the standard deviation between donors was above 5%. A statistical classification framework was built to diagnose cytomegalovirus status from the catalog of TCR beta chain sequences. A later analysis assigned V and J genes by comparing TCR nucleotide sequences with IMGT/GENE-DB human TR gene sequences. Using the TCRdist pipeline, a later analysis assigned CDR3 sequences along with most-parsimonious VDJ recombination scenarios. In a later analysis, every TCR beta chain was defined by the combination of its CDR3 amino acid sequence and its V-gene family, and reads without a unique V-gene family were dropped. A later analysis removed several hundred highly shared, low-generation-probability nucleotide sequences to deal with suspected cross-contamination and a sequencing artifact. A later analysis calculated a clonal expansion index for each public chain from normalized within-repertoire ranks of inferred template counts. In a later analysis, generation probabilities were computed with a VDJ recombination model fitted to out-of-frame rearrangements, and the resulting probabilities were checked against IGoR. In a later analysis, TCR-TCR, TCR-HLA and TCR-CMV co-occurrence was scored with hypergeometric tests, and a repertoire-size bias correction was applied to TCR pairs. In a later analysis, false discovery rates were estimated by permuting HLA or CMV assignments 20 times. A later analysis grouped co-occurring TCRs with DBSCAN, adding TCRdist sequence similarity when clustering within HLA-allele-positive subsets. Repertoires with fewer than 30,000 or more than 120,000 public chains were left out of co-occurrence clustering, as were about 5 repertoires with anomalous nucleotide sharing. In its TCRdb copy, this immuneACCESS table keeps in-frame sequences only and misses some clones. Where compared with another copy, unresolved V genes explain less than half of these, and the others have no known cause. D and trimming come from the DNA, and the V and J calls and clone size come from that table. In all, the sample holds approximately 100,000 clones, and about 76% of those were seen once. The ten most abundant clones make up less than 15% of the sample.

With regard to this clone: Its antigen remains undetermined. The record has no base qualities; no much larger clone is one base away.

This clonotype originated in a woman between 40 and 50 years old in good health and CMV-seropositive. Input material: PBMCs. This chain joins TRBV5-1 to TRBJ1-2; 8 middle bases align to TRBD1. The DNA reads TGCGCCAGCAGCTTAAGCGGCAGGGGGCCCCAAAGGGATGGCTACACCTTC. Translated, this gives CASSLSGRGPQRDGYTF.